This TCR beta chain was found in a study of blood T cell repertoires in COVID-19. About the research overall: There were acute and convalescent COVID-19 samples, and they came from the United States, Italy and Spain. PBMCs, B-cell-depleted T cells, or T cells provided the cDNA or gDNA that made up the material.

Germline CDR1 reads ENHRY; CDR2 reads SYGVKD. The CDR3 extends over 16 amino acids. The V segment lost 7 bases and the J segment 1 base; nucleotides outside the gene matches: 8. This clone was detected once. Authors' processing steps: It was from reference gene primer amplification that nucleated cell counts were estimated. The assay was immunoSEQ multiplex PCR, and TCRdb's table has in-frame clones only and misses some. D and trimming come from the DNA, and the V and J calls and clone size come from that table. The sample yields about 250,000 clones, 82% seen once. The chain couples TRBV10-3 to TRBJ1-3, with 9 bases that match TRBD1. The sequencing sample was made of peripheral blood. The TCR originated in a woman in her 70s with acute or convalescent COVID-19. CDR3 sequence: CAINPGQGSSGNTIYF. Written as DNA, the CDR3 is TGTGCCATCAATCCGGGACAGGGATCATCTGGAAACACCATATATTTT.